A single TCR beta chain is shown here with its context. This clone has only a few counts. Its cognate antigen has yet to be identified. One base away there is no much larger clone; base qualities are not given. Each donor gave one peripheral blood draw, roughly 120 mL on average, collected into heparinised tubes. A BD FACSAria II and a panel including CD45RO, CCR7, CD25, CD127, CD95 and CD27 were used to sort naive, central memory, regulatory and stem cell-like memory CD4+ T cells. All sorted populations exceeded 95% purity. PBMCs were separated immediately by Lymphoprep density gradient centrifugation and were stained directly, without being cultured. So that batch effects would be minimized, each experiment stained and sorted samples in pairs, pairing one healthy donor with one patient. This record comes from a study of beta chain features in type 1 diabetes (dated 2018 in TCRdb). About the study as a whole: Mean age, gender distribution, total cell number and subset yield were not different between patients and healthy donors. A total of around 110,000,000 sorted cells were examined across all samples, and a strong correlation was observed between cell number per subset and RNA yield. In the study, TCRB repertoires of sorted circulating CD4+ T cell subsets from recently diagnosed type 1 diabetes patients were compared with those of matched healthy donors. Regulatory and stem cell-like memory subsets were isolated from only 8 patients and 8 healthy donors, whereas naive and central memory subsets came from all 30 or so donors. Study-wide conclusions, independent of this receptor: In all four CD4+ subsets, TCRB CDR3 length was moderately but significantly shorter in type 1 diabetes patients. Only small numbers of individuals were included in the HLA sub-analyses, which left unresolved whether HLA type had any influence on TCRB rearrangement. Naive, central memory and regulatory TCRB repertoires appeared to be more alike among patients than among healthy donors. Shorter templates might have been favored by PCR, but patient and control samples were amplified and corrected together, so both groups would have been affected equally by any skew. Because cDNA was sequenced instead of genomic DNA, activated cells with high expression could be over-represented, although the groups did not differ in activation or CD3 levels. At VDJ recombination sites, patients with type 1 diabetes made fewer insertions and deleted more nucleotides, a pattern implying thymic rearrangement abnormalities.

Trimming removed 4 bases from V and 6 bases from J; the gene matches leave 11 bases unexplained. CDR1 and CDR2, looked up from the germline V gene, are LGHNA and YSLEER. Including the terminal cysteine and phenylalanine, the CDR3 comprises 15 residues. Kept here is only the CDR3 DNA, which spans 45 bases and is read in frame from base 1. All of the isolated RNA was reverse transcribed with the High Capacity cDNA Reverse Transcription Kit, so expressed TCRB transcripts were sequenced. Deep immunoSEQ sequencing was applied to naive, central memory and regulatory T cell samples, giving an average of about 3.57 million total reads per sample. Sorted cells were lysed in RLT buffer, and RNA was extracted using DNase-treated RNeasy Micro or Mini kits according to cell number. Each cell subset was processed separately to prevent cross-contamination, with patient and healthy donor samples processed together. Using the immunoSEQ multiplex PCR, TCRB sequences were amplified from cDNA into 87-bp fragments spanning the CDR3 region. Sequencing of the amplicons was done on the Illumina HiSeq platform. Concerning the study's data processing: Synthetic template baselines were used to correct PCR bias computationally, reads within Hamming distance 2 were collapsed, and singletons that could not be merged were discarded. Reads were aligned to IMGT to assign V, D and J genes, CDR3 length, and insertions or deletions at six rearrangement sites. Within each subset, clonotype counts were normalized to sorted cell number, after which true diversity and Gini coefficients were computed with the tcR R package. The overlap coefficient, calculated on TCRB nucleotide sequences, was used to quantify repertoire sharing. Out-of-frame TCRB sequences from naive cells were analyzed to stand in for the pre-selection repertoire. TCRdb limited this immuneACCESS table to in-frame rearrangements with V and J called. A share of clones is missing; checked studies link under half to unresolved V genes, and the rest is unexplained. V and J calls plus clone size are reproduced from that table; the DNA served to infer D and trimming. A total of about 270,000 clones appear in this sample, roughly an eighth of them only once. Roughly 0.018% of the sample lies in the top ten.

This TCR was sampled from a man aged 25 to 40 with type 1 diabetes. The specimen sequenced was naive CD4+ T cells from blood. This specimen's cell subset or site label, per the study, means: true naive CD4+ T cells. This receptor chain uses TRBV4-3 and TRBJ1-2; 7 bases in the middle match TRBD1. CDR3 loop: CASSLGRQGDDGYTF. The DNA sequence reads TGCGCCAGCAGCCTAGGGAGACAGGGTGATGATGGCTACACCTTC.